This entry lists 21 T cell receptor beta chains sequenced from one sample in a study of T cell changes during pregnancy in multiple sclerosis. The repertoire was sequenced with immunoSEQ multiplex PCR; TCRdb's copy has only in-frame clones and lacks some. Of under 35,000 clones in the sample, around 91% were seen once. The source material was CD8+ T cells from peripheral blood mononuclear cells, sampled in the second trimester of pregnancy. The source is a female donor with multiple sclerosis, enrolled in a pregnancy study.

The V and J genes are TRBV27 and TRBJ2-1, with 16 nucleotides matching TRBD2. Trimming removed 6 bases from V and 10 bases from J; junction bases left unmatched: 9. This CDR3 comprises 16 residues. Germline CDR1 and CDR2: MNHEY and SMNVEV (reference sequence). CDR3: CASSIGTSGRAREQFF. The DNA of the CDR3 is TGTGCCAGCAGCATCGGGACTAGCGGGAGGGCCAGGGAGCAGTTCTTC.

The rearrangement joins TRBV27 to TRBJ1-1, with no clear D. Per germline, CDR1 MNHEY and CDR2 SMNVEV (reference sequence). Trimming left V 2 bases short and J 5 bases short, with 12 bases between. The CDR3 length is 14 residues. The CDR3 DNA reads as TGTGCCAGCAGTTTAGTTTGGCCCGCAACTGAAGCTTTCTTT. This translates into CASSLVWPATEAFF.

The chain couples TRBV6-1 to TRBJ2-7; TRBD1 agrees at 8 bases. V shed 8 bases, J shed 4 bases, and the junction held 10 bases outside the gene matches. The CDR3 totals 14 residues. Germline lookup yields CDR1 MNHNS and CDR2 SASEGT. CDR3 DNA sequence: TGTGCCAGCGGATACGCCGGGACAGGTTACGAGCAGTACTTC. Amino acids: CASGYAGTGYEQYF.

This clone was seen just once. The chain employs TRBV11-2 and TRBJ2-3; possible D gene TRBD1, 6 bases. The V gene lost 3 bases and the J gene lost 5 bases, with 12 bases spanning the gap. Germline V gives CDR1 SGHAT, CDR2 FQNNGV. CDR3 length: 14 residues. CDR3 sequence reads: CASSLGRGGDTQYF. Written as DNA, the CDR3 is TGTGCCAGCAGCTTGGGCAGGGGCGGAGATACGCAGTATTTT.

V gene TRBV9 combines with J gene TRBJ2-7; maybe TRBD1 (6 bases). Germline V CDR1 and CDR2: SGDLS, YYNGEE. Deletions cut 2 bases from V and 4 bases from J, with 16 bases between. This CDR3 is 15 amino acids long. The CDR3 sequence is CASSVRDNNFYEQYF. In DNA form, the CDR3 reads TGTGCCAGCAGCGTGAGGGACAATAATTTTTACGAGCAGTACTTC. Variable domain in full (rest from reference TRBV9 and TRBJ2-7): DSGVTQTPKHLITATGQRVTLRCSPRSGDLSVYWYQQSLDQGLQFLIQYYNGEERAKGNILERFSAQQFPDLHSELNLSSLELGDSALYFCASSVRDNNFYEQYFGPGTRLTVT.

The chain is built from TRBV19 and TRBJ2-1; D perhaps matches TRBD2 (8 bases). The germline V and J ends were trimmed by 4 bases and 4 bases, with 14 bases remaining between them. Germline V gene data show CDR1 as LNHDA and CDR2 as SQIVND (reference sequence). The CDR3 covers 15 residues. CDR3 protein: CASSTIAGQYNEQFF. The CDR3 nucleotides read TGTGCCAGTAGTACTATAGCGGGACAGTACAATGAGCAGTTCTTC.

This clone appeared many times. The chain combines TRBV7-2 with TRBJ2-1, with 9 bases matching TRBD2. The germline gives CDR1 SGHTA, CDR2 FQGNSA. V was clipped by 5 bases and J by 3 bases; unmatched bases: 8. The CDR3 runs 16 residues. The CDR3 loop is CASSPRLAELYNEQFF. As DNA, the CDR3 is TGTGCCAGCAGCCCCCGACTAGCGGAACTCTACAATGAGCAGTTCTTC. The full variable domain, with the rest looked up from reference TRBV7-2 and TRBJ2-1, is GAGVSQSPSNKVTEKGKDVELRCDPISGHTALYWYRQSLGQGLEFLIYFQGNSAPDKSGLPSDRFSAERTGGSVSTLTIQRTQQEDSAVYLCASSPRLAELYNEQFFGPGTRLTVL.

The rearrangement joins TRBV28 to TRBJ2-1; TRBD2 matches at 15 bases. The CDR3 has 17 residues. Germline V CDR1 and CDR2: MDHEN, SYDVKM. V dropped 5 bases and J dropped 6; count of bases not matched to a gene: 8. The CDR3 loop is CASSTQPGLAGGNEQFF. CDR3 bases: TGTGCCAGCAGTACACAACCGGGACTAGCGGGGGGCAATGAGCAGTTCTTC.

The chain has TRBV7-6 and TRBJ1-2, with D perhaps TRBD1 (6 bases). The CDR3 spans 15 residues. Germline CDR1 reads SGHVS; CDR2 reads FNYEAQ. V was clipped by 4 bases and J by 7 bases, with 19 bases between them. The CDR3 region has the DNA TGTGCCAGCAGCTCAGATGTAGGGGGGGGCGGTGGCTACACCTTC. It specifies CASSSDVGGGGGYTF.

In DNA, the CDR3 is TGTGCCAGCAGTTTAACGGGGGGCTATGGCTACACCTTC. Translation: CASSLTGGYGYTF. The genes are TRBV27 and TRBJ1-2, with D possibly being TRBD1 (5 bases). The CDR3 extends over 13 amino acids. Trimming removed 2 bases from V and 4 bases from J, with 8 bases in between. Germline-derived CDR1 and CDR2 are MNHEY and SMNVEV (reference sequence).

This chain links TRBV28 with TRBJ2-6; D possibly corresponds to TRBD1 (5 bases). Germline lookup yields CDR1 MDHEN and CDR2 SYDVKM. The CDR3 runs to 16 residues. Trimming shortened V by 5 bases and J by 0 bases, and 11 bases separated the two germline ends. The CDR3 reads CASSMPQVSGANVLTF. CDR3 nucleotides: TGTGCCAGCAGTATGCCACAGGTCTCTGGGGCCAACGTCCTGACTTTC.

The genes are TRBV4-3 and TRBJ2-1; D may be TRBD2 (6 bases). CDR3 length: 16 amino acids. The V end was cut by 1 base, the J end by 2 bases, with 12 bases between. The germline V gene has CDR1 LGHNA and CDR2 YSLEER. The CDR3 here is CASSQAASEPYNEQFF. The DNA of the CDR3 is TGCGCCAGCAGCCAAGCGGCTAGCGAGCCCTACAATGAGCAGTTCTTC.

The rearrangement links TRBV4-1 to TRBJ2-1, with no clear D. Germline-derived CDR1 and CDR2 are MGHRA and YSYEKL. Between the trimmed V and J ends, which lost 3 bases and 6 bases, there was a span of 9 bases. The CDR3 loop spans 13 amino acids. In DNA form, the CDR3 reads TGCGCCAGCAGCCAGATATTGGCCAATGAGCAGTTCTTC. It yields the protein CASSQILANEQFF.

This clone was recorded only once. V and J are TRBV7-9 and TRBJ2-1; D not certain. This CDR3 has 15 residues. V lost 0 bases and J lost 4, with 10 bases in between. CDR1 is SEHNR and CDR2 is FQNEAQ in the germline V gene (reference sequence). The CDR3 DNA reads TGTGCCAGCAGCTTAGCTGGATCGGGTTACAATGAGCAGTTCTTC. Its protein product is CASSLAGSGYNEQFF.

The J gene is TRBJ2-7, the V gene TRBV28, with TRBD2 matching over 8 bases. V shed 5 bases and J 0 bases; nucleotides not matched to a gene: 9. The CDR3 covers 16 residues. Germline-derived CDR1 and CDR2 are MDHEN and SYDVKM. CDR3 amino acids: CASSPRGGAGSYEQYF. CDR3 bases: TGTGCCAGCAGTCCCCGGGGGGGGGCGGGCTCCTACGAGCAGTACTTC.

The J gene is TRBJ2-4, the V gene TRBV7-9; TRBD1 is a possible D gene (6 bases). The V gene's germline CDR1 is SEHNR and CDR2 FQNEAQ (reference sequence). The CDR3 is 18 residues long. V lost 1 base and J 2 bases, leaving 18 bases between the germline ends. DNA of the CDR3: TGTGCCAGCAGCTTAGGTGTGGCTGGCAGGGGATCCAAAAACATTCAGTACTTC. Amino acid sequence: CASSLGVAGRGSKNIQYF.

V is TRBV7-6 and J is TRBJ2-2, with TRBD1 matching 12 bases. V gave up 5 bases and J gave up 4 bases; unmatched junction bases: 17. Per germline, CDR1 SGHVS and CDR2 FNYEAQ. The CDR3 covers 20 residues. For the CDR3, the DNA is TGTGCCAGCAGCCCTTCCGGGACAGGGGGCACGGATCCTTCCACCGGGGAGCTGTTTTTT. As protein: CASSPSGTGGTDPSTGELFF. Together with reference TRBV7-6 and TRBJ2-2, the CDR3 gives the full variable domain: GAGVSQSPRYKVTKRGQDVALRCDPISGHVSLYWYRQALGQGPEFLTYFNYEAQQDKSGLPNDRFSAERPEGSISTLTIQRTEQRDSAMYRCASSPSGTGGTDPSTGELFFGEGSRLTVL.

This chain links TRBV10-3 with TRBJ2-2; 11 nucleotides match TRBD2. Germline assignment: CDR1 ENHRY and CDR2 SYGVKD. V shed 3 bases, J shed 7 bases, and the junction held 4 bases outside the gene matches. CDR3 length: 15 amino acids. The CDR3 loop is CAISDTSGRFGELFF. CDR3 bases: TGTGCCATCAGTGATACTAGCGGGAGATTCGGGGAGCTGTTTTTT.

The chain couples TRBV27 to TRBJ2-7; D might be TRBD1 (6 bases). V was trimmed by 2 bases and J by 5 bases, leaving 13 bases between them. The germline gives CDR1 MNHEY, CDR2 SMNVEV (reference sequence). The CDR3 length is 14 residues. Here the CDR3 DNA reads TGTGCCAGCAGTTTAAGGCCCAGGGGCGACGAGCAGTACTTC. It encodes CASSLRPRGDEQYF.

This clone was observed a single time. The rearrangement uses TRBV27 and TRBJ2-3, with TRBD1 identical over 10 bases. Trimming took 4 bases from V and 2 from J; bases not matched to a gene: 6. The V gene's germline CDR1 is MNHEY and CDR2 SMNVEV (reference sequence). The CDR3 loop spans 16 amino acids. The CDR3 DNA reads as TGTGCCAGCAGTTCCCGGGACAGGGGTGACACAGATACGCAGTATTTT. Protein sequence: CASSSRDRGDTDTQYF.

The V call is TRBV28, the J call TRBJ2-7; a possible D gene is TRBD2 (6 bases). V lost 8 bases, J lost 3 bases, and 23 bases lay in between. In germline, CDR1 is MDHEN, CDR2 SYDVKM. CDR3 length: 16 amino acids. The CDR3 DNA is TGTGCCAGCGACCCCCGGCGGGGTCGTAAGGTCTACGAGCAGTACTTC. Protein product: CASDPRRGRKVYEQYF.